Here is one T cell receptor beta chain with its context. Its cognate antigen is unknown. CD45RO-negative, CCR7-positively selected cells formed the naive CD8 fraction, excluding terminally differentiated effector memory CD45RA+ cells. Donors comprised only Caucasian adults living in Nashville, Tennessee. In replicate PCRs of sorted subsets, roughly 210 ng DNA, some 28,000 T cell genomes, was used. TCRdb's copy holds only in-frame clones and misses some; the assay was immunoSEQ multiplex PCR. This table has roughly 590,000 clones, roughly 95% appearing once. The data originate from a study of shared clonotypes between healthy human individuals. Study-level results: The study drew on few donors, limiting represented genetic and exposure-history diversity.

The CDR3 has 14 residues. Between the trimmed V and J ends, which lost 6 bases and 2 bases, there was a span of 11 bases. Germline V gives CDR1 MNHEY, CDR2 SVGAGI. V gene TRBV6-5 combines with J gene TRBJ2-4; tentatively, D is TRBD2 (6 bases). Material for sequencing was naive CD8+ T cells sorted from blood. The TCR sequence derives from a woman in her 30s in good health. Here the CDR3 DNA reads TGTGCCAGCAGCATCGGGACTTCCAAAAACATTCAGTACTTC. It yields the protein CASSIGTSKNIQYF.